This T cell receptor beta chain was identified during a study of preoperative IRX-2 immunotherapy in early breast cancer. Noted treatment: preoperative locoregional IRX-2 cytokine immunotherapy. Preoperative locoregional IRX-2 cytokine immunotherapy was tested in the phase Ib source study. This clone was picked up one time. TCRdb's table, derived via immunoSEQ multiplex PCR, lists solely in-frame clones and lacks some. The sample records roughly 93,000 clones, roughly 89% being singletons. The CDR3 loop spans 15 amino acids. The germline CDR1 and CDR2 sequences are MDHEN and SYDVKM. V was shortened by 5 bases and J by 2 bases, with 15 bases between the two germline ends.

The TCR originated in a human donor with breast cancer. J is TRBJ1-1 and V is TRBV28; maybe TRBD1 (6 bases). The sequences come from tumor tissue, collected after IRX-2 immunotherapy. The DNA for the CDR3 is TGTGCCAGCAGTCCGTACTACAGGGCAAACACTGAAGCTTTCTTT. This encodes CASSPYYRANTEAFF. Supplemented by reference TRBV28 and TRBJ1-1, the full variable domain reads DVKVTQSSRYLVKRTGEKVFLECVQDMDHENMFWYRQDPGLGLRLIYFSYDVKMKEKGDIPEGYSVSREKKERFSLILESASTNQTSMYLCASSPYYRANTEAFFGQGTRLTVV.